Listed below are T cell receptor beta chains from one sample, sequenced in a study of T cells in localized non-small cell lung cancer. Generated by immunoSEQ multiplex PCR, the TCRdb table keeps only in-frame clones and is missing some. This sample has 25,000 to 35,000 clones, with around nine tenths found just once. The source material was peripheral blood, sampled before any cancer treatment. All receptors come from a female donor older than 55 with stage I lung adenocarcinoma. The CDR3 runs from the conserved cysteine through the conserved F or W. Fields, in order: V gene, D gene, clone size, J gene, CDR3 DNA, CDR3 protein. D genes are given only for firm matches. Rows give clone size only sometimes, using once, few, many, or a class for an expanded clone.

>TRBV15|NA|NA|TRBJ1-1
TGTGCCACCAGGAGGCGGAATTCTCCCACCCCTCCCGGGACGAGGGCTGAAGCTTTCTTT
CATRRRNSPTPPGTRAEAFF
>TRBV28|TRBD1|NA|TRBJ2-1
TGTGCCAGCAGTACCCTGACAGGGGACTTTAATGAGCAGTTCTTC
CASSTLTGDFNEQFF
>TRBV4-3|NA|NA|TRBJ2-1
TGCGCCAGCAGCCGTCTGAGATCGGGCAATGAGCAGTTCTTC
CASSRLRSGNEQFF
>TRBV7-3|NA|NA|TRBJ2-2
TGTGCCAGCAGCTTACAAAGCGGAACGAACACCGGGGAGCTGTTTTTT
CASSLQSGTNTGELFF
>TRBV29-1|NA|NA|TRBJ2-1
TGCAGCGTTCTGACTAGATACAATGAGCAGTTCTTC
CSVLTRYNEQFF
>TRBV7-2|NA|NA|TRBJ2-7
TGTGCCAGCAGCTTAGAGTGGTACGAGCAGTACTTC
CASSLEWYEQYF
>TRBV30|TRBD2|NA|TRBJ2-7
TGTGCCTGGAACACCCCGAGAGGGGCGGGAGAGGACGAGCAGTACTTC
CAWNTPRGAGEDEQYF
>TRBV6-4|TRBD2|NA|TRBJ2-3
TGTGCCAGCAGTGCGGGGGGGGAGCGAACTTTCACAGATACGCAGTATTTT
CASSAGGERTFTDTQYF
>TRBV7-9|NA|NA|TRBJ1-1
TGTGCCGGCAGCTTAACCTTCGCCGGGAACACTGAAGCTTTCTTT
CAGSLTFAGNTEAFF
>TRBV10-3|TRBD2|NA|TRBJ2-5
TGTGCCACCGGGACTAGCGGACTCCAAGAGACCCAGTACTTC
CATGTSGLQETQYF
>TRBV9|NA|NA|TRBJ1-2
TGTGCCAGCAGCGTCACAGGGAACTATGGCTACACCTTC
CASSVTGNYGYTF
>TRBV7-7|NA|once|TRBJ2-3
TGTGCCAGCAGCTTAGTAGGTTCTAGCACAGATACGCAGTATTTT
CASSLVGSSTDTQYF
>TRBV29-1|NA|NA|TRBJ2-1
TGCAGCGTTGATCGCGGGATCTCCTACAATGAGCAGTTCTTC
CSVDRGISYNEQFF
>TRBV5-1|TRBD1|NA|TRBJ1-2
TGCGCCAGCAGCCAAGATACAGGGGGTGGCTACACCTTC
CASSQDTGGGYTF
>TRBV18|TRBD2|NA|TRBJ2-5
TGTGCCAGCTCTCCAAACTCCCGAACGGCGGGGGAGCAGTACTTC
CASSPNSRTAGEQYF
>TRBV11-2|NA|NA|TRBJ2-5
TGTGCCAGCAGCTCGGGAACCGCACGCACCCAGTACTTC
CASSSGTARTQYF
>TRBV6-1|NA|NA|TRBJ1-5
TGTGCCAGCACCCAGGGTAGAGCTAGCAATCAGCCCCAGCATTTT
CASTQGRASNQPQHF
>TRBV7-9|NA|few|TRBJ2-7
TGTGCCAGCTCAGGCCCGACCCAGGGGATGAGCTCCTACGAGCAGTACTTC
CASSGPTQGMSSYEQYF
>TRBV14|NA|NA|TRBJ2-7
TGTGCCAGCAGCCAACAATCATTTTGGGAGCAGTACTTC
CASSQQSFWEQYF
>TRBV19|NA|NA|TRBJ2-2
TGTGCCAGTAGTATGAAATGGGTTACCGGGGAGCTGTTTTTT
CASSMKWVTGELFF
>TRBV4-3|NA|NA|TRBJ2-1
TGCGCCAGCAGCCGGCCTGGACAGCCTGAGCAGTTCTTC
CASSRPGQPEQFF
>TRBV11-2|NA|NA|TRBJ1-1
TGTGCCAGCAGCCCCGAACAGGGACGAGCTTTCTTT
CASSPEQGRAFF
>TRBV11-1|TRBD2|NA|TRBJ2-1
TGTGCCAGCCTATTAGGTAGCGGGGCCTACAATGAGCAGTTCTTC
CASLLGSGAYNEQFF
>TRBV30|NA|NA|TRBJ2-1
TGTGCCTGGAGTAATAGGCCTCGTGAGCAGTTCTTC
CAWSNRPREQFF
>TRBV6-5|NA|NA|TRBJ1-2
TGTGCCAGCAGTTATTACGGTAACTATGGCTACACCTTC
CASSYYGNYGYTF
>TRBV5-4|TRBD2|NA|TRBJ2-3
TGTGCCAGCAGCTTGGCCCGGGAGGGCACAGATACGCAGTATTTT
CASSLAREGTDTQYF
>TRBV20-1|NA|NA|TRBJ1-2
TGCAGTGCTCCGAACGATGGCTACACCTTC
CSAPNDGYTF
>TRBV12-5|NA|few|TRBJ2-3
TGTGCTAGTGGTTTGAGTACGCAGTATTTT
CASGLSTQYF
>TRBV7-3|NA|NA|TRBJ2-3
TGTGCCAGCAGCTTAAACAGGGCGGATACGCAGTATTTT
CASSLNRADTQYF
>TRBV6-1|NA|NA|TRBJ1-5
TGTGCCAGCCTTTCCAGGGCCCGACAGCCCCAGCATTTT
CASLSRARQPQHF
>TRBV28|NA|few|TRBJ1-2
TGTGCCAGCAGTTTAGGGGGAGCCAACTATGGCTACACCTTC
CASSLGGANYGYTF
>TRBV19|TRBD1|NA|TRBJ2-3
TGTGCCAGTACCCAGGGACAGGGGCCGCAGTATTTT
CASTQGQGPQYF
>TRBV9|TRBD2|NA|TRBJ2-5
TGTGCCAGCAGCGCACAGACCACAGTACCGGGACTAGCGGGAGGAGAAGAGACCCAGTACTTC
CASSAQTTVPGLAGGEETQYF
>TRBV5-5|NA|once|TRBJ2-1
TGTGCCAGCAGCTTGATTGCGAATGAGCAGTTCTTC
CASSLIANEQFF
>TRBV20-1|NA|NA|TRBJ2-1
TGCAGTGCTGTTAGCTACAATGAGCAGTTCTTC
CSAVSYNEQFF
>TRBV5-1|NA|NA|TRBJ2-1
TGCGCCAGCAGCTTGGAGGCTCCTAACTCGTACAATGAGCAGTTCTTC
CASSLEAPNSYNEQFF